The sequence of this T cell receptor beta chain was determined in a study of cytotoxic CD8 clonotypes in ibrutinib-treated CLL. For the study at large: Response specimens were obtained following a median treatment duration of about twelve months, with a range of 6 to 36. Points from the study as a whole: Clonality (at baseline) was higher than in age-matched healthy donors and tracked circulating CD8+ T-cell counts.

Clones were read by immunoSEQ multiplex PCR, and TCRdb kept only the in-frame ones, dropping some. The sample includes a few hundred thousand clones, 60% to 80% of them seen just once. The CDR3 contains 15 residues. Per germline, CDR1 MNHEY and CDR2 SMNVEV (reference sequence). Trimming removed 6 bases from V and 2 bases from J; junction bases left unmatched: 8. To note about this clone: Its specificity is not known.

The sequencing used PBMCs, collected after 36 months of ibrutinib treatment. This clonotype was sampled from a human donor with chronic lymphocytic leukemia. The rearrangement links TRBV27 to TRBJ2-7; TRBD1 aligns across 9 bases. This CDR3 reads CASRGRDRVAYEQYF. The CDR3 DNA sequence: TGTGCCAGCAGAGGCCGGGACAGGGTGGCCTACGAGCAGTACTTC.